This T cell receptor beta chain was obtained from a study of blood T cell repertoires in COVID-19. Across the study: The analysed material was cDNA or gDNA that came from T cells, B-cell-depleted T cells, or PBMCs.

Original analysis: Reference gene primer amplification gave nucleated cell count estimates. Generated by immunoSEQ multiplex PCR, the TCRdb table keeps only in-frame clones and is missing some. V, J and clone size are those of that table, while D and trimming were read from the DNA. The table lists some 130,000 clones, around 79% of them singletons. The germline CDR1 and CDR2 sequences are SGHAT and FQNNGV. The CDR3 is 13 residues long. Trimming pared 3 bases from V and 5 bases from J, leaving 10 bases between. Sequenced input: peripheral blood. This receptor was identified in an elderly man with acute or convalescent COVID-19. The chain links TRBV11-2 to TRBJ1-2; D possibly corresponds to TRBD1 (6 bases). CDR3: CASSFGQNYGYTF. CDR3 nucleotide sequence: TGTGCCAGCAGCTTCGGACAGAATTATGGCTACACCTTC.